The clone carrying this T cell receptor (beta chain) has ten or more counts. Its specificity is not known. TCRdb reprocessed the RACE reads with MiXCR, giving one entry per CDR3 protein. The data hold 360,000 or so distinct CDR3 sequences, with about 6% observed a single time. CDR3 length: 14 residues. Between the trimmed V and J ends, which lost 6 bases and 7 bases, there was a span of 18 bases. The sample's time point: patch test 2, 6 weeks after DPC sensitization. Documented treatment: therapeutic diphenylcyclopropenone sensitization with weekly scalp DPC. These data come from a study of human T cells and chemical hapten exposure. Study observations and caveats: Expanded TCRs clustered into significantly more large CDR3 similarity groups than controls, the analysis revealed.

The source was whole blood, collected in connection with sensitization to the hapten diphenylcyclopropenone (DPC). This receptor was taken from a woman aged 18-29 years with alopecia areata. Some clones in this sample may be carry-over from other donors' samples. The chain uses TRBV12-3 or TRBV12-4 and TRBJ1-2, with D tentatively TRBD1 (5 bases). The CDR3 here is CASSPGPSLGGYTF. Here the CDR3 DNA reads TGTGCCAGCAGCCCGGGGCCTTCTTTGGGTGGCTACACCTTC.